Below, one T cell receptor beta chain is given with its context. This sample was taken from a study of blood T cell repertoires in COVID-19. Libraries were prepared by immunoSEQ multiplex PCR; TCRdb keeps only in-frame clonotypes and omits some of them. The data contain hundreds of thousands of clones, around 88% of them singletons. Deletions cut 2 bases from V and 3 bases from J, with 7 bases between. The CDR3 is 14 amino acids. Germline V gene lookup returns CDR1 MGHDK and CDR2 SYGVNS. The clonotype originates from an elderly man with acute or convalescent COVID-19. What was sequenced was peripheral blood. The rearrangement links TRBV25-1 to TRBJ1-4; D is undetermined. In nucleotides, the CDR3 is TGTGCCAGCAGTGAACGTTCAGCTAATGAAAAACTGTTTTTT. Its protein is CASSERSANEKLFF.